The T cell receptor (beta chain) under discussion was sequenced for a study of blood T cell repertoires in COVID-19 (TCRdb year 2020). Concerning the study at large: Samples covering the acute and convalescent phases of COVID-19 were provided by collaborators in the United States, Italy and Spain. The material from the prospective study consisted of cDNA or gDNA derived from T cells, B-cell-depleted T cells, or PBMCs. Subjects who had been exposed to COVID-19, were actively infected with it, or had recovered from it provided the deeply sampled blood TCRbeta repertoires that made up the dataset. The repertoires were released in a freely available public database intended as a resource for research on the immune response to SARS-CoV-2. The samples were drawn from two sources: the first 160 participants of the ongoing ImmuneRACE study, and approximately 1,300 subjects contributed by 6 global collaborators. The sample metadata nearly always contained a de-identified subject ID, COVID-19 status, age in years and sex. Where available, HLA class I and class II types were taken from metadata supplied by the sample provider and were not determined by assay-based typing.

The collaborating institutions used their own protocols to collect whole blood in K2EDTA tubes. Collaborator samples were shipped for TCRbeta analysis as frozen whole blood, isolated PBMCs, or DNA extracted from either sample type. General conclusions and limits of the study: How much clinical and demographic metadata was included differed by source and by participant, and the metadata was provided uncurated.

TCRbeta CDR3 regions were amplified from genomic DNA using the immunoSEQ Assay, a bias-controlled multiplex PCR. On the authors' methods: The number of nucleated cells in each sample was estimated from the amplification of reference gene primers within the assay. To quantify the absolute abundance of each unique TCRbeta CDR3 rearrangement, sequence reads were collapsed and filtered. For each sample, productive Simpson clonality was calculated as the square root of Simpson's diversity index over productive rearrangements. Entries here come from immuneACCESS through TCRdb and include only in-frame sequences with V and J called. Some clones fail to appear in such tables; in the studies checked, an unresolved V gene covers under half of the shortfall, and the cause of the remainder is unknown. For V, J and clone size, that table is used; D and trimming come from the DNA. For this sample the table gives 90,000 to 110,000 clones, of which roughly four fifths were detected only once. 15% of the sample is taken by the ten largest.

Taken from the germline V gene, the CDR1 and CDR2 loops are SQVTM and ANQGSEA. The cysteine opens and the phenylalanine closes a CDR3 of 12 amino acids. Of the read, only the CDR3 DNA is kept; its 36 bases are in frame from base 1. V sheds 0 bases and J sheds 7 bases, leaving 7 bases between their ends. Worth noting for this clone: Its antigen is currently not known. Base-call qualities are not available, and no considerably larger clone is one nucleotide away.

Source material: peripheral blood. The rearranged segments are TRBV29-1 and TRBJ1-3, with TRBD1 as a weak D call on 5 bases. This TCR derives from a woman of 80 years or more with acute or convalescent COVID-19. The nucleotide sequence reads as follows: TGCAGCGTTGAAGAACCAGGGAACACCATATATTTT. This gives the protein CSVEEPGNTIYF.